This record covers a single TCR beta chain. Only in-frame clones appear in the TCRdb table, and some are missing; sequencing was by immunoSEQ multiplex PCR. The table lists under 200,000 clones, 84% of them singletons, with approximately 15% in the top ten. This sample was taken from a study of blood T cell repertoires in COVID-19. At the level of the study: PBMCs, B-cell-depleted T cells, or T cells were the source of the cDNA or gDNA that made up the material.

Per the germline V gene, CDR1 is LNHDA and CDR2 is SQIVND (reference sequence). This CDR3 has 14 residues. V lost 4 bases and J lost 3, with 12 bases in between. The rearrangement joins TRBV19 to TRBJ1-2, with D possibly matching TRBD1 (6 bases). Input material: peripheral blood. The source of this sequence is a man younger than 45 with active or convalescent COVID-19. The DNA of the CDR3 is TGTGCCAGTAGTAAACAGGGTCGTGACTATGGCTACACCTTC. It is translated as CASSKQGRDYGYTF.